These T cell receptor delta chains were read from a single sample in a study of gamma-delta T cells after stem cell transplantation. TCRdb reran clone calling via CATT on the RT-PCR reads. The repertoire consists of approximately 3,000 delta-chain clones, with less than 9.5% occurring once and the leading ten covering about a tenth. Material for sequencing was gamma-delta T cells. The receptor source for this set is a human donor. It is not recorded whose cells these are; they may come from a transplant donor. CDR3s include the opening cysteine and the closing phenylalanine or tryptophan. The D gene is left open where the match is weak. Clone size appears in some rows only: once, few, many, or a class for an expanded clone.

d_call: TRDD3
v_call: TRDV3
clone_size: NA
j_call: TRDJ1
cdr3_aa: CAFSMPASCTGGYAETDKLIF
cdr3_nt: TGTGCCTTTTCTATGCCGGCCTCTTGTACTGGGGGATACGCGGAAACCGATAAACTCATCTTT

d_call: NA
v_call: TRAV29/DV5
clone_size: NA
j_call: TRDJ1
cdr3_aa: CAASARRGPHTDKLIF
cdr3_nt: TGTGCAGCAAGCGCGAGGCGCGGGCCCCACACCGATAAACTCATCTTT

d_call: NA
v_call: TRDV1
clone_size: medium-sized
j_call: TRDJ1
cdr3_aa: CALGVFLSRSGLHTDKLIF
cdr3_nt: TGTGCTCTTGGGGTTTTCCTATCTCGGAGTGGCCTCCACACCGATAAACTCATCTTT

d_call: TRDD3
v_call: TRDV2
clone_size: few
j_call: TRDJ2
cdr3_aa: CACDTLLGDTLTAQLFF
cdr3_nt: TGTGCCTGTGACACCCTACTGGGGGATACTTTGACGGCACAACTCTTCTTT

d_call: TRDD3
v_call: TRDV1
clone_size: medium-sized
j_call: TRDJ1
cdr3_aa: CALGEPDTGGYRRADKLIF
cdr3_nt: TGTGCTCTTGGGGAACCCGATACTGGGGGATACCGAAGGGCCGATAAACTCATCTTT

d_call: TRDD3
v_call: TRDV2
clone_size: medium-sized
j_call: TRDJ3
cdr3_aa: CACDTVLGALSSWDTRQMFF
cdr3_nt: TGTGCCTGTGACACCGTACTGGGGGCCCTCAGCTCCTGGGACACCCGACAGATGTTTTTC

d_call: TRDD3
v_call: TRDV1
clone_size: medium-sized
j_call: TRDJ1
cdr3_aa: CALGERLVHWGILYTDKLIF
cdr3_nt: TGTGCTCTTGGGGAACGACTAGTCCACTGGGGGATCCTGTACACCGATAAACTCATCTTT

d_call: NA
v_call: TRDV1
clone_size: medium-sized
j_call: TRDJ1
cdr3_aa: CALGGPPLDKLIF
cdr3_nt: TGTGCTCTTGGGGGCCCTCCACTCGATAAACTCATCTTT

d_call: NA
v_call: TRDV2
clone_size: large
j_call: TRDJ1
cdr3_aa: CACDTGPRAYTDKLIF
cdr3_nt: TGTGCCTGTGACACCGGCCCCAGAGCATACACCGATAAACTCATCTTT

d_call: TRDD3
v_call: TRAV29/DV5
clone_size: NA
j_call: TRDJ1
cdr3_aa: CAASVGDSNTDKLIF
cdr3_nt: TGTGCAGCAAGTGTGGGGGATTCTAACACCGATAAACTCATCTTC

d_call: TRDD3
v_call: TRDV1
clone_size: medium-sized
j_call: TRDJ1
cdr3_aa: CALGGPSTSGGYAERVAYTDKLIF
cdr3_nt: TGTGCTCTTGGGGGCCCCTCTACGTCTGGGGGATACGCGGAAAGGGTGGCCTACACCGATAAACTCATCTTT

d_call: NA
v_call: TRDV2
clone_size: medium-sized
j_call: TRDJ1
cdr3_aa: CACDTPLRPTPYTDKLIF
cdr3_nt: TGTGCCTGTGACACACCCCTTCGACCGACCCCTTACACCGATAAACTCATCTTT

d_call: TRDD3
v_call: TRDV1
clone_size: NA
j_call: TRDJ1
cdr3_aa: CALGERGPNRALGAFTDKLIF
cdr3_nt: TGTGCTCTTGGGGAACGGGGGCCCAACCGCGCTCTGGGGGCCTTCACCGATAAACTCATCTTT

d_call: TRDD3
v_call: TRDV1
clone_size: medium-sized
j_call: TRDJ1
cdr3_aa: CALGVPGLGDNPDKLIF
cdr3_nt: TGTGCTCTTGGGGTCCCGGGCTTGGGGGATAATCCCGATAAACTCATCTTT

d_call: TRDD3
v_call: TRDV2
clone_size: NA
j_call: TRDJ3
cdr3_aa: CACDKYWGSSWDTRQTFF
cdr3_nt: TGTGCCTGTGACAAATACTGGGGGAGCTCCTGGGACACCCGACAGACGTTTTTC

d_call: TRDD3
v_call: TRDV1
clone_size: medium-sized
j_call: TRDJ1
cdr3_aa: CALGTPSLLGGTDKLIF
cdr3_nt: TGTGCTCTTGGGACCCCTTCCCTACTGGGGGGTACCGATAAACTCATCTTT

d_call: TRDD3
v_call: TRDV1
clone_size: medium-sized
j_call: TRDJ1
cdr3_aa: CALGENPRLTGDTQLIF
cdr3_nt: TGTGCTCTTGGGGAAAACCCGAGGCTTACTGGGGATACGCAACTCATCTTT

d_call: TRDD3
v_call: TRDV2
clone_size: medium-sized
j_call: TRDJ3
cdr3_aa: CACDNTGGLRSWDTRQMFF
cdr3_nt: TGTGCCTGTGACAATACTGGGGGCCTACGATCCTGGGACACCCGACAGATGTTTTTC

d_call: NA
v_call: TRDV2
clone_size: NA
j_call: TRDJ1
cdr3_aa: CACDPRGFSSCGYPLRYTDKLIF
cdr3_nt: TGTGCCTGTGACCCCCGGGGCTTTTCGAGTTGCGGATACCCCCTTAGATATACCGATAAACTCATCTTC

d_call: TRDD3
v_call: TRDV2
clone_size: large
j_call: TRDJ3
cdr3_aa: CACDTRYRDTVASWDTRQMFF
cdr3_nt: TGTGCCTGTGACACGAGGTACCGGGATACGGTAGCCTCCTGGGACACCCGACAGATGTTTTTC

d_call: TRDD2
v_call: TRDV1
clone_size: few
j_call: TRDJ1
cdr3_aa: CALGELERLPTIWGFLADKLIF
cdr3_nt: TGCGCTCTTGGGGAACTCGAACGCCTTCCTACGATCTGGGGGTTCCTAGCCGATAAACTCATCTTT

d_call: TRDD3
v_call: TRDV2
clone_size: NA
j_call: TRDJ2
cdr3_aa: CACDIWGSQALTAQLFF
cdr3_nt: TGTGCCTGTGACATCTGGGGGTCCCAAGCTTTGACGGCACAACTCTTCTTT

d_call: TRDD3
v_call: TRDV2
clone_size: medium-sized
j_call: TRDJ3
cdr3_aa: CACDTVWGIRSWDTRQMFF
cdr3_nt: TGTGCCTGTGACACCGTCTGGGGGATACGCTCCTGGGACACCCGACAGATGTTTTTC

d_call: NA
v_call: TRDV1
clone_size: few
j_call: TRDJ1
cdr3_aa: CALGEMTCTDKLIF
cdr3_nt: TGTGCTCTTGGGGAAATGACGTGCACCGATAAACTCATCTTT

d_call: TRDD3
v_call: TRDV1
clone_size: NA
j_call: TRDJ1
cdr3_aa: CALGELHLPPYWGIRRDKLIF
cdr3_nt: TGTGCTCTTGGGGAACTCCACCTTCCTCCCTACTGGGGGATAAGAAGGGATAAACTCATCTTT

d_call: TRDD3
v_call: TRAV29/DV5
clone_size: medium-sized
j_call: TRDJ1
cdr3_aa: CAASDKGVWGFGTDKLIF
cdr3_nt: TGTGCAGCAAGCGATAAGGGCGTCTGGGGGTTTGGCACCGATAAACTCATCTTT

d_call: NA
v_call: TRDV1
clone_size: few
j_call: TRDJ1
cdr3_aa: CALGESSPSWWGTALYTDKLIF
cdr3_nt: TGTGCTCTTGGGGAAAGCTCGCCTTCCTGGTGGGGGACCGCCCTTTACACCGATAAACTCATCTTT

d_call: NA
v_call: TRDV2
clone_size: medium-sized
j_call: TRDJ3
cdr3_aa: CACDYTKGIPSGSWDTRQMFF
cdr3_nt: TGTGCCTGTGACTACACAAAGGGGATCCCCAGTGGCTCCTGGGACACCCGACAGATGTTTTTC

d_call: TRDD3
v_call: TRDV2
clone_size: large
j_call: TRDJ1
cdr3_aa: CACDTIIPSLGDKRYTDKLIF
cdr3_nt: TGTGCCTGTGACACCATAATTCCCTCACTGGGGGATAAGAGGTACACCGATAAACTCATCTTT

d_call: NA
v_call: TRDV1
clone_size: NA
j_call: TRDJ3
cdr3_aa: CALGESSPVLERRELSSWDTRQMFF
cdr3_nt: TGTGCTCTTGGGGAGTCCTCTCCGGTACTGGAGCGACGAGAATTAAGCTCCTGGGACACCCGACAGATGTTTTTC

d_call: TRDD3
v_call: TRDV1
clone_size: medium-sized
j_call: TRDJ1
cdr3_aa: CALGEQTLPTGYWGIRGPLFF
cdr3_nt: TGTGCTCTTGGGGAACAGACGCTTCCTACGGGATACTGGGGGATACGGGGCCCTTTGTTCTTT